The rows below give T cell receptor beta chains drawn from one sample of a study of T cell repertoires and HLA-DP antigens. Clones were sequenced by immunoSEQ multiplex PCR, and TCRdb holds only the in-frame ones, with some missing. The sample contains about 73,000 clones, around 80% of which appear only once. The antigens of these receptors remain unknown. The sequenced sample consisted of CD4+ T cells from PBMCs. The receptors here all came from a man in his 60s in good health and CMV-seronegative. Each CDR3 is given with its conserved first and last residue. D genes are given only for firm matches. Part of the rows lack a size; the others show once, few, many or a class for expanded clones.

d_call	clone_size	v_call	j_call	cdr3_aa	cdr3_nt
.	.	TRBV7-2	TRBJ2-5	CASSSTRGPQETQYF	TGTGCCAGCAGCTCGACGAGGGGCCCCCAAGAGACCCAGTACTTC
.	.	TRBV2	TRBJ1-1	CASSELYTEAFF	TGTGCCAGCAGTGAATTATACACTGAAGCTTTCTTT
.	.	TRBV29-1	TRBJ1-2	CSAAVGSYGYTF	TGCAGCGCTGCGGTCGGGTCCTATGGCTACACCTTC
.	.	TRBV28	TRBJ1-1	CASAWGPNTEAFF	TGTGCCAGCGCCTGGGGGCCAAACACTGAAGCTTTCTTT
TRBD2	.	TRBV7-2	TRBJ2-1	CASSLGSGGLNNEQFF	TGTGCCAGCAGCTTAGGGAGCGGGGGGCTAAACAATGAGCAGTTCTTC
.	.	TRBV27	TRBJ2-3	CASSLREWGASTDTQYF	TGTGCCAGCAGTTTAAGGGAGTGGGGGGCTAGCACAGATACGCAGTATTTT
.	few	TRBV7-2	TRBJ1-3	CASSLENTSGNTIYF	TGTGCCAGCAGCTTAGAGAACACCTCTGGAAACACCATATATTTT
.	.	TRBV6-6	TRBJ2-7	CASSSQEGEQYF	TGTGCCAGCAGTTCCCAGGAAGGCGAGCAGTACTTC
TRBD1	.	TRBV6-4	TRBJ2-3	CASSVEGTGPDTQYF	TGTGCCAGCAGCGTTGAGGGGACAGGGCCAGATACGCAGTATTTT
.	few	TRBV11-2	TRBJ2-2	CASSLAASYTGELFF	TGTGCCAGCAGCTTAGCGGCGTCGTACACCGGGGAGCTGTTTTTT
.	.	TRBV5-1	TRBJ2-7	CASSLTGSEQYF	TGCGCCAGCAGCTTGACTGGTTCCGAGCAGTACTTC